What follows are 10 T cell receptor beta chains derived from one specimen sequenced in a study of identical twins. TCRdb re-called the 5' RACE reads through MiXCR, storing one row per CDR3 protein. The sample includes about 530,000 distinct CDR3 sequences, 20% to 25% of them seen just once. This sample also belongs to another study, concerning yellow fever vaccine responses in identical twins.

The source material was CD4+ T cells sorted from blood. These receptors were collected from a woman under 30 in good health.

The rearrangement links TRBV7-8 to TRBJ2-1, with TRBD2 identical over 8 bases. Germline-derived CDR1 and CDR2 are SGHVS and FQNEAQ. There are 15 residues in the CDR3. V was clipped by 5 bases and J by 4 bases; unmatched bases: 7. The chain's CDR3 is CASSTQRGRYNEQFF. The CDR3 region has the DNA TGTGCCAGCAGCACCCAGCGGGGGAGATACAATGAGCAGTTCTTC.

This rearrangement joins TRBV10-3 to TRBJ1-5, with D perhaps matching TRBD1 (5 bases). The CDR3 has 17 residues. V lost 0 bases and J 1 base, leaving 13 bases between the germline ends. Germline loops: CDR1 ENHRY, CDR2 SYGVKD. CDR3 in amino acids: CAISESFKGLSNQPQHF. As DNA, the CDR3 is TGTGCCATCAGTGAGTCATTCAAGGGGCTGAGCAATCAGCCCCAGCATTTT.

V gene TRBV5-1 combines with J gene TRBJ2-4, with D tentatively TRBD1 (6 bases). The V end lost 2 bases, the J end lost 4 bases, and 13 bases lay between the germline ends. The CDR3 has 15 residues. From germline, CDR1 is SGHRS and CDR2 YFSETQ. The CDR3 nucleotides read TGCGCCAGCAGCTTCAGGGGCGAGATGAAAAACATTCAGTACTTC. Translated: CASSFRGEMKNIQYF.

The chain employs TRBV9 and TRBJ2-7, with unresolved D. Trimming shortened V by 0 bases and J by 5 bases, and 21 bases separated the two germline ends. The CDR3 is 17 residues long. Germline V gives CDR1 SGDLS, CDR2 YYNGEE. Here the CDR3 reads CASSVGALGSPMDEQYF. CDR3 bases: TGTGCCAGCAGCGTAGGGGCCCTGGGGTCTCCGATGGACGAGCAGTACTTC.

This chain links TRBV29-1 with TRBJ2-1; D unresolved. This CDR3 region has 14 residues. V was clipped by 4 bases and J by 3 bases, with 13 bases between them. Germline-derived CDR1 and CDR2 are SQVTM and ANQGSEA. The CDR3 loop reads CSVALGSDYNEQFF. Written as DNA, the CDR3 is TGCAGCGTTGCATTGGGATCAGACTACAATGAGCAGTTCTTC.

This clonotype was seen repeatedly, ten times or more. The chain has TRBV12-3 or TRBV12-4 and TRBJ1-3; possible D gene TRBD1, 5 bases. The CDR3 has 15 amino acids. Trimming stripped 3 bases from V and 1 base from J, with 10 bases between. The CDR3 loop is CASSLGRLSGNTIYF. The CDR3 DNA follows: TGTGCCAGCAGTTTGGGACGGCTATCTGGAAACACCATATATTTT.

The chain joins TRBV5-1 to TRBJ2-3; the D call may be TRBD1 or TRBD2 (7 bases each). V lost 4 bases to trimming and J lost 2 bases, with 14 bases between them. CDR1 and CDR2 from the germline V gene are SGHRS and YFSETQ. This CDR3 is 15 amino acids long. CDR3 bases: TGCGCCAGCAGCAACCAGGGGGGGGACACAGATACGCAGTATTTT. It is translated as CASSNQGGDTDTQYF.

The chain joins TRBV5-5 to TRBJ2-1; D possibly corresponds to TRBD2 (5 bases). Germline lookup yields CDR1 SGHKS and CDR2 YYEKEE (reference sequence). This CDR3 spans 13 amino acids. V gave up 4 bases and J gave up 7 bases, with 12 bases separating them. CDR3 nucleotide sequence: TGTGCCAGCAGCCGCCCCGGGGAGAATGAGCAGTTCTTC. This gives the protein CASSRPGENEQFF. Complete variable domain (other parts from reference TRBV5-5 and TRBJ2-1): DAGVTQSPTHLIKTRGQQVTLRCSPISGHKSVSWYQQVLGQGPQFIFQYYEKEERGRGNFPDRFSARQFPNYSSELNVNALLLGDSALYLCASSRPGENEQFFGPGTRLTVL.

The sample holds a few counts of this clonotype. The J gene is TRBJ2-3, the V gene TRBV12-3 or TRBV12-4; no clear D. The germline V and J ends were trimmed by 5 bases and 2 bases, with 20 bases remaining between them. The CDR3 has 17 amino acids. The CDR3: CASSPTLSGGNTDTQYF. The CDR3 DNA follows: TGTGCCAGCAGTCCCACCCTCTCGGGCGGAAACACAGATACGCAGTATTTT.

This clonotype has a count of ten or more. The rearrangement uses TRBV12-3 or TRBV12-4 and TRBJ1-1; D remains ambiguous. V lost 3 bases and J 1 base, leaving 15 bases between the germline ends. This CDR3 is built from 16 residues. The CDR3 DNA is TGTGCCAGCAGTTTGTGGTCTGGGCACTCGAACACTGAAGCTTTCTTT. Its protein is CASSLWSGHSNTEAFF.